The clone carrying this T cell receptor (beta chain) was counted many times. The sample of blood was obtained at first hyperthyroidism diagnosis (before any ophthalmopathy symptoms). This entry is derived from a study of T cells in Graves' hyperthyroidism and ophthalmopathy. Researchers took RNA transcripts and amplified the TCR beta CDR3 regions from them. TCR CDR3 regions were first amplified by RT-PCR with HTBI primers. One entry per CDR3 protein, called by TCRdb with MiXCR from the multiplex PCR reads. The table lists a few hundred thousand distinct CDR3 sequences, nearly 15% of them singletons, with roughly 30% in the top ten. This CDR3 region has 13 residues. In germline, CDR1 is MNHEY, CDR2 SMNVEV (reference sequence). J lost 6 bases, V lost 8 bases, and 7 bases had no gene match.

The sample was blood. The rearrangement links TRBV27 to TRBJ1-5, with 7 bases that match TRBD1. The sequence came from a woman between 45 and 65 years old with Graves' hyperthyroidism that later progressed to Graves' ophthalmopathy. CDR3 in DNA: TGTGCCAGCCGTAGACAGGGATTTCAGCCCCAGCATTTT. Translated, it gives CASRRQGFQPQHF.